This T cell receptor beta chain was captured in a study of T cell responses to AZD1222 COVID-19 vaccine. The table came from immunoSEQ multiplex PCR; TCRdb's copy has only in-frame clones and leaves some out. The table has 150,000 or so clones, 90% seen once. Trimming cost V 5 bases and J 2 bases, with 13 bases left between them. The germline gives CDR1 SEHNR, CDR2 FQNEAQ (reference sequence). CDR3 length equals 15 residues. The starting material was peripheral blood, obtained on day 0 of AZD1222 vaccination. This receptor was obtained from an adult in good health. The chain couples TRBV7-9 to TRBJ2-1, with D unresolved. CDR3 loop: CASSGEHLAYNEQFF. CDR3 coding DNA: TGTGCCAGCAGCGGGGAACATCTTGCCTACAATGAGCAGTTCTTC. Full variable domain (rest looked up from reference TRBV7-9 and TRBJ2-1): DTGVSQNPRHKITKRGQNVTFRCDPISEHNRLYWYRQTLGQGPEFLTYFQNEAQLEKSRLLSDRFSAERPKGSFSTLEIQRTEQGDSAMYLCASSGEHLAYNEQFFGPGTRLTVL.